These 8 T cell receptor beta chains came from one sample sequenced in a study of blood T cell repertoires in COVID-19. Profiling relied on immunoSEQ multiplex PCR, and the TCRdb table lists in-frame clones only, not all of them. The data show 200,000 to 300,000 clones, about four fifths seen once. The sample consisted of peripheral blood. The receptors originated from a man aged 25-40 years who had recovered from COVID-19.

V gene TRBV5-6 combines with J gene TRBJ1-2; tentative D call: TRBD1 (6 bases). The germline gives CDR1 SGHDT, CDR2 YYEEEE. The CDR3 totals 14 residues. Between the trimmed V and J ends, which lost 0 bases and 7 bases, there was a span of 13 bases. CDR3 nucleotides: TGTGCCAGCAGCTTGGCTGGGACACCAGCTGGCTACACCTTC. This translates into CASSLAGTPAGYTF.

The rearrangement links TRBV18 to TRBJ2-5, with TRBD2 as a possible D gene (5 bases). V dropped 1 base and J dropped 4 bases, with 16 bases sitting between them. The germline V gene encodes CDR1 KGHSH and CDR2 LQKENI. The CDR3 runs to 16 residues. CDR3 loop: CASSPRSETAGETQYF. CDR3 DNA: TGTGCCAGCTCACCACGGTCCGAGACGGCGGGAGAGACCCAGTACTTC.

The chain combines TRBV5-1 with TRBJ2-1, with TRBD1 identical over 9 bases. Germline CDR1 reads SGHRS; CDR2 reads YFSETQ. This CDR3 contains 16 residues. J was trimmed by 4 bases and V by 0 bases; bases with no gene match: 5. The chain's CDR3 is CASSLAAGQGYNEQFF. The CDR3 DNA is TGCGCCAGCAGCTTGGCCGCGGGACAGGGTTACAATGAGCAGTTCTTC.

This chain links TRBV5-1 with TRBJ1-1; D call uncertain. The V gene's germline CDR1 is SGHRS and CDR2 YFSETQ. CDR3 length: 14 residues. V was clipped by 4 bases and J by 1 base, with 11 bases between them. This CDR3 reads CASSPGFGNTEAFF. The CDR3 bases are TGCGCCAGCAGCCCGGGATTCGGGAACACTGAAGCTTTCTTT.

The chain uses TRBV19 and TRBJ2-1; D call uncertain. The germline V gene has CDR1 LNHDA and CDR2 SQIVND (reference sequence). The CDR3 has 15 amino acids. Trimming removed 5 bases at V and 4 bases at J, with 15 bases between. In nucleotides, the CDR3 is TGTGCCAGTAGTCCTCGTGGCAGGCAGTACAATGAGCAGTTCTTC. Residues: CASSPRGRQYNEQFF.

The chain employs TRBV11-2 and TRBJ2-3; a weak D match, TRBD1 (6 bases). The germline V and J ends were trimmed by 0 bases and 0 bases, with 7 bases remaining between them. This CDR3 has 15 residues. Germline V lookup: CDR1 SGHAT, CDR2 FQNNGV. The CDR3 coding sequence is TGTGCCAGCAGCTTAGAGGGGGCTAGCACAGATACGCAGTATTTT. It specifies CASSLEGASTDTQYF. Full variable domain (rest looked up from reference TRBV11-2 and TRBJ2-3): EAGVAQSPRYKIIEKRQSVAFWCNPISGHATLYWYQQILGQGPKLLIQFQNNGVVDDSQLPKDRFSAERLKGVDSTLKIQPAKLEDSAVYLCASSLEGASTDTQYFGPGTRLTVL.

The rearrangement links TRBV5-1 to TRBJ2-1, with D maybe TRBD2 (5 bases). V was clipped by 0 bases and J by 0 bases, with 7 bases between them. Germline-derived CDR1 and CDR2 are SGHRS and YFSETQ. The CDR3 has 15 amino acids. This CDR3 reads CASSLVGSSYNEQFF. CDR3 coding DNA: TGCGCCAGCAGCTTGGTGGGGAGCTCCTACAATGAGCAGTTCTTC.

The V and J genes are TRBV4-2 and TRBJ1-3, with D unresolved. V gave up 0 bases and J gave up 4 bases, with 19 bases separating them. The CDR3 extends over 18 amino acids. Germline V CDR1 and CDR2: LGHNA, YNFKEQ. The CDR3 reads CASSQDHHPWAAGNTIYF. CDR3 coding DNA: TGTGCCAGCAGCCAAGATCACCATCCGTGGGCAGCCGGAAACACCATATATTTT.